This record covers a single T cell receptor beta chain. No antigen is known for it. Sequencing used immunoSEQ multiplex PCR; TCRdb keeps in-frame clones, though not all of them. The sample records about 120,000 clones, about 91% being singletons. Deletions cut 5 bases from V and 6 bases from J, with 11 bases between. Per the germline V gene, CDR1 is GTSNPN and CDR2 is SVGIG (reference sequence). The CDR3 is 12 amino acids. This sample was taken from a study of T cell responses to AZD1222 COVID-19 vaccine. Study observations and caveats: Nearly half of unique spike-specific TCRs reportedly avoided B.1.351 and B.1.1.7 mutated regions. Most donors were white British and more were female, and clonal diversity was possibly underestimated. Spike-specific TCR depth and breadth grew after two AZD1222 doses.

The sample was peripheral blood, taken on day 0 of AZD1222 vaccination. The chain employs TRBV30 and TRBJ1-5; D is unclear. The TCR was taken from an adult in good health. CDR3 nucleotide sequence: TGTGCCTGGTCTAGACCTGGTCAGCCCCAGCATTTT. This codes for CAWSRPGQPQHF.